Following are 6 T cell receptor beta chains from one sample sequenced in a study of blood T cell repertoires in COVID-19. The protocol was immunoSEQ multiplex PCR, while the TCRdb copy is restricted to in-frame clones and leaves out a portion. The sample includes about 180,000 clones, 80% of them seen just once. The sample consisted of peripheral blood. The receptor set was obtained from a man in his 70s with active or convalescent COVID-19.

V usage is TRBV9 and J usage is TRBJ2-1, with 13 nucleotides matching TRBD2. CDR1 and CDR2 (germline): SGDLS, YYNGEE. The CDR3 is made up of 15 amino acids. V dropped 3 bases and J dropped 5; count of bases not matched to a gene: 2. CDR3 in amino acids: CASSGGLAGHNEQFF. CDR3 DNA: TGTGCCAGCAGCGGGGGACTAGCGGGACACAATGAGCAGTTCTTC. The full variable domain, completed using reference TRBV9 and TRBJ2-1, is DSGVTQTPKHLITATGQRVTLRCSPRSGDLSVYWYQQSLDQGLQFLIQYYNGEERAKGNILERFSAQQFPDLHSELNLSSLELGDSALYFCASSGGLAGHNEQFFGPGTRLTVL.

V gene TRBV20-1 combines with J gene TRBJ1-6; the match to TRBD1 covers 9 bases. CDR3 length: 15 residues. The J segment lost 10 bases and the V segment lost 3 bases, leaving 10 bases of the junction unmatched. From germline, CDR1 is DFQATT and CDR2 SNEGSKA (reference sequence). CDR3 sequence reads: CSASHPGQGGSPLHF. The CDR3 region has the DNA TGCAGTGCTAGTCATCCGGGACAGGGAGGGTCACCCCTCCACTTT.

This clone came up once. The V call is TRBV25-1, the J call TRBJ2-5, with unresolved D. Germline V CDR1 and CDR2: MGHDK, SYGVNS. The CDR3 consists of 15 residues. Trimming took off 2 bases at V and 3 bases at J, with 13 bases between the two ends. CDR3 sequence: CASSESAHPEETQYF. DNA for the CDR3: TGTGCCAGCAGTGAAAGCGCACACCCAGAAGAGACCCAGTACTTC. The full variable domain, its missing parts supplied by reference TRBV25-1 and TRBJ2-5, is EADIYQTPRYLVIGTGKKITLECSQTMGHDKMYWYQQDPGMELHLIHYSYGVNSTEKGDLSSESTVSRIRTEHFPLTLESARPSHTSQYLCASSESAHPEETQYFGPGTRLLVL.

V usage is TRBV6-5 and J usage is TRBJ2-1; 8 bases map to TRBD2. This CDR3 is built from 15 residues. Per the germline V gene, CDR1 is MNHEY and CDR2 is SVGAGI. With V trimmed by 5 bases and J by 5 bases, 8 bases remained unmatched. The CDR3 loop reads CASSSGGAKNNEQFF. CDR3 nucleotides: TGTGCCAGCAGTAGCGGGGGCGCAAAAAACAATGAGCAGTTCTTC.

This clone was recorded a few times. Other DNA sequences from this sample encode an identical CDR3 as well. V is TRBV12-3 or TRBV12-4 and J is TRBJ1-5; perhaps TRBD1 as D (5 bases). This CDR3 spans 13 amino acids. Trimming left V 2 bases short and J 4 bases short, with 6 bases between. CDR3 protein: CASSLTGNQPQHF. CDR3 sequence (DNA): TGTGCCAGCAGTTTAACAGGAAATCAGCCCCAGCATTTT.

This clone was observed a few times. V gene TRBV7-8 combines with J gene TRBJ2-7; 14 bases are a match to TRBD2. Germline loops: CDR1 SGHVS, CDR2 FQNEAQ. CDR3 length equals 15 residues. V was clipped by 5 bases and J by 4 bases; unmatched bases: 4. In DNA, the CDR3 is TGTGCCAGCAGCCGGACTAGCGGGGGGAATTACGAGCAGTACTTC. Translated: CASSRTSGGNYEQYF.